The entry below gives a single T cell receptor beta chain sequence along with its context. This specimen belongs to a study of blood T cell repertoires in COVID-19. Study-wide context: Collection of acute and convalescent COVID-19 samples took place in the United States, Italy and Spain.

Source study methods: Using reference gene primer amplification, nucleated cell counts were estimated. The table came from immunoSEQ multiplex PCR; TCRdb's copy has only in-frame clones and leaves some out. The V and J calls and clone size come from that table; D and trimming were worked out from the DNA. The repertoire holds 360,000 or so clones, with over 85% as singletons. Patients at the Seattle site were enrolled during active infection and followed longitudinally. V gave up 5 bases and J gave up 8 bases; unmatched junction bases: 10. CDR3 length: 14 residues. Germline CDR1 and CDR2: MNHEY and SVGAGI.

This clonotype originated in a woman aged 55 to 70 with COVID-19, enrolled during active disease. V gene TRBV6-5 combines with J gene TRBJ1-2; 8 bases are a match to TRBD1. The sample taken for sequencing was peripheral blood. CDR3 DNA: TGTGCCAGCAGTCCTACCCGGGACAGGAACGGCTACACCTTC. As protein: CASSPTRDRNGYTF.